The TCR beta chain under discussion was sequenced for a study of vaccination effects on CD4 cells after COVID-19. Overall study context: All study participants received two doses of BNT162b2 or mRNA-1273 vaccine.

With about ten days of culture completed, CD4+ T cells were isolated. Half the medium was replaced with IL-2 medium on days 3 and 7. TCRdb keeps only in-frame clones here, not all; method: immunoSEQ multiplex PCR. The sample yields about 58,000 clones, 65% to 80% seen once. To note about this clone: Its antigen is not known.

Study-wide points: Healthy vaccinees' vaccine-induced clones included only 1 of 255 cross-reacting with common cold coronaviruses.

The germline V gene has CDR1 SGHRS and CDR2 YFSETQ. The CDR3 is made up of 14 amino acids. The ends were cut back, 4 bases at V and 10 bases at J, with 20 bases in the middle. This specimen consisted of CD4+ T cells from PBMCs cultured without peptide, obtained before COVID-19 vaccination. This TCR derives from a human donor who received a COVID-19 vaccine. The chain is built from TRBV5-1 and TRBJ1-1; D gene unclear. DNA of the CDR3: TGCGCCAGCAGCCCCGGATTGACCCCGTCGGGAGCTTTCTTT. Its translation is CASSPGLTPSGAFF.